Listed here are 5 T cell receptor beta chains from one sample, sequenced in a study of cytomegalovirus exposure and HLA in healthy donors. A multiplex PCR was run with 60 Vbeta primers and 13 Jbeta primers. The protocol was immunoSEQ multiplex PCR, while the TCRdb copy is restricted to in-frame clones and leaves out a portion. Found here are about 120,000 clones, over 75% of them singletons; the top ten hold approximately 1.5%. Sequenced: PBMCs. The receptor set was obtained from a woman under 30 in good health and CMV-seronegative.

On this clone: Within the sample, other DNA sequences also encode this same CDR3. The chain's CDR3 is CASSSGLAGGNEQFF. CDR3 nucleotide sequence: TGTGCCAGCAGCTCGGGACTAGCGGGCGGAAATGAGCAGTTCTTC. The chain is built from TRBV11-2 and TRBJ2-1; TRBD2 matches at 12 bases. V trimming: 4 bases; J trimming: 7 bases; junction bases outside the gene matches: 5. Germline CDR1 is SGHAT and CDR2 is FQNNGV. The CDR3 consists of 15 residues.

The rearrangement links TRBV7-9 to TRBJ1-2; 8 nucleotides match TRBD1. Per the germline V gene, CDR1 is SEHNR and CDR2 is FQNEAQ (reference sequence). V trimming: 5 bases; J trimming: 8 bases; junction bases outside the gene matches: 10. The CDR3 extends over 14 amino acids. The CDR3, as DNA: TGTGCCAGCAGCCCCGAGGACAGGGTGCGGGGCTACACCTTC. Translated: CASSPEDRVRGYTF.

This clone showed up just a few times. The chain is built from TRBV10-3 and TRBJ1-2; tentatively, D is TRBD1 (5 bases). Trimming removed 2 bases from V and 8 bases from J, with 9 bases in between. The CDR3 loop spans 12 amino acids. The germline gives CDR1 ENHRY, CDR2 SYGVKD. CDR3 loop: CAISEGAIGYTF. DNA of the CDR3: TGTGCCATCAGTGAGGGGGCGATCGGCTACACCTTC.

The chain carries TRBV5-4 and TRBJ1-2; 9 bases are a match to TRBD1. The V and J ends lost 4 bases and 4 bases, in that order; junction bases with no gene match: 17. CDR3 length: 18 amino acids. In germline, CDR1 is SGHNT, CDR2 YYREEE (reference sequence). CDR3 region: CASSLPGQGILIGYGYTF. DNA for the CDR3: TGTGCCAGCAGCCTCCCGGGACAGGGAATTCTTATCGGCTATGGCTACACCTTC.

The gene calls are TRBV19 and TRBJ1-2; D remains ambiguous. The CDR3 spans 12 residues. The germline gives CDR1 LNHDA, CDR2 SQIVND (reference sequence). The germline V and J ends were trimmed by 1 base and 7 bases, with 7 bases remaining between them. CDR3 residues: CASSIVRGGYTF. The CDR3 nucleotides are TGTGCCAGTAGTATAGTTCGAGGTGGCTACACCTTC.